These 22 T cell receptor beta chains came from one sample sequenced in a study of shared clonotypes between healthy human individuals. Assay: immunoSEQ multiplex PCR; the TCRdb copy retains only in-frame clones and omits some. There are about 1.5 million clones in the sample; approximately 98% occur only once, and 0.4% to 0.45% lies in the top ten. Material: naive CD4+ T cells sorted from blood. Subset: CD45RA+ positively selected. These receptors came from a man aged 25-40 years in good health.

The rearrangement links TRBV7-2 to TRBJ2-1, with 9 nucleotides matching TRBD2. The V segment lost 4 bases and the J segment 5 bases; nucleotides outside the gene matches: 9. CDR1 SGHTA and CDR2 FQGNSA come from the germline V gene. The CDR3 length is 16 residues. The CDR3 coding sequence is TGTGCCAGCAGCTCATCCAGCGGGAGGCTAAACAATGAGCAGTTCTTC. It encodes CASSSSSGRLNNEQFF.

The CDR3 reads CASSLTGGLAANTGELFF. The CDR3 bases are TGCGCCAGCAGCTTGACCGGGGGACTAGCGGCTAACACCGGGGAGCTGTTTTTT. The chain combines TRBV5-1 with TRBJ2-2, with 11 positions matching TRBD2. The CDR3 spans 18 residues. The V gene's germline CDR1 is SGHRS and CDR2 YFSETQ. Trimming cost V 1 base and J 2 bases; bases outside gene matches: 7.

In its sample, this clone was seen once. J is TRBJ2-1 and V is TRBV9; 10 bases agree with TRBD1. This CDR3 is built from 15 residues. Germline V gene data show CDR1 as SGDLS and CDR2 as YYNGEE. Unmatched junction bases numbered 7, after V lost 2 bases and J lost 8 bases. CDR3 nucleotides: TGTGCCAGCAGCGTCCGACAGGGGGCGGTCGATGAGCAGTTCTTC. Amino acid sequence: CASSVRQGAVDEQFF. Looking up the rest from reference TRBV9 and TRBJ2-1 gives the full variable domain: DSGVTQTPKHLITATGQRVTLRCSPRSGDLSVYWYQQSLDQGLQFLIQYYNGEERAKGNILERFSAQQFPDLHSELNLSSLELGDSALYFCASSVRQGAVDEQFFGPGTRLTVL.

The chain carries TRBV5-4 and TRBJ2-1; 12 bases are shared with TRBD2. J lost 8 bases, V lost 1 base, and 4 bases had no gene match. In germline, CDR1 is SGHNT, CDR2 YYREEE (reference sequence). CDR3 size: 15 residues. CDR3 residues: CASSLRLAGADEQFF. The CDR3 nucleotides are TGTGCCAGCAGCTTGAGACTAGCGGGAGCGGATGAGCAGTTCTTC.

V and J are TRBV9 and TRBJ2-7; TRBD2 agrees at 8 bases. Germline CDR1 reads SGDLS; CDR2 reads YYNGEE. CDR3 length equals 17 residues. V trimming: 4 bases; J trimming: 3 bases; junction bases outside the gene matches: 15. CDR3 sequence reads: CASSIGLSGSVGYEQYF. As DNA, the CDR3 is TGTGCCAGCAGCATTGGACTCAGCGGGAGCGTTGGCTACGAGCAGTACTTC.

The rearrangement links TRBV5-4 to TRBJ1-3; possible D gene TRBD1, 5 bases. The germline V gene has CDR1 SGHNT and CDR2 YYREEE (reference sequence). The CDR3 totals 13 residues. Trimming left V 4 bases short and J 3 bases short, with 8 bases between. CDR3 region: CASSPRDGNTIYF. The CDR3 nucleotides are TGTGCCAGCAGCCCCAGGGATGGAAACACCATATATTTT.

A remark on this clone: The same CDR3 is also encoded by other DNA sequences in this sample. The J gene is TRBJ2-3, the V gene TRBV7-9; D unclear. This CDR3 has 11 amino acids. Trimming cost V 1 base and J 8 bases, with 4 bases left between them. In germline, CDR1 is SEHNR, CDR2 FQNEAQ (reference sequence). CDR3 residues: CASSLGGTQYF. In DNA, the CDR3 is TGTGCCAGCAGCTTAGGTGGTACGCAGTATTTT.

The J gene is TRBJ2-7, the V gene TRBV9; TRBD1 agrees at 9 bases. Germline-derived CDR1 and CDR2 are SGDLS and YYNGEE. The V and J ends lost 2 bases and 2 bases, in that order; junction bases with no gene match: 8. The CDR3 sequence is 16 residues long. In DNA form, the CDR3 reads TGTGCCAGCAGCGTGAGGGACAGGGCTCACCCCTACGAGCAGTACTTC. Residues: CASSVRDRAHPYEQYF.

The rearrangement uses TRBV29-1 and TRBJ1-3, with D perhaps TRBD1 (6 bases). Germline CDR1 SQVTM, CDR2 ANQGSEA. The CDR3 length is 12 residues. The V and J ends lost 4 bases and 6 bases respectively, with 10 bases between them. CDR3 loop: CSVGQELNTIYF. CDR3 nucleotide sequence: TGCAGCGTTGGACAGGAGTTAAACACCATATATTTT.

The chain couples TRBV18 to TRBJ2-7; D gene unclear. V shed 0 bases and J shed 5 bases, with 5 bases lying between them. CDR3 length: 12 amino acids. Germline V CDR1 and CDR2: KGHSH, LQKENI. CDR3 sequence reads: CASSPPIHEQYF. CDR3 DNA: TGTGCCAGCTCACCACCGATCCACGAGCAGTACTTC.

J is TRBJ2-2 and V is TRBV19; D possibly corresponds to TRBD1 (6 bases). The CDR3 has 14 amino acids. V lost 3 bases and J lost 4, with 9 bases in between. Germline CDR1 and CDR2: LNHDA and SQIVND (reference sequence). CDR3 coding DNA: TGTGCCAGTAGTATCAGGGGTGCCACCGGGGAGCTGTTTTTT. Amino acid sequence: CASSIRGATGELFF.

CDR3 protein: CTSSQDSGQQFF. CDR3 DNA: TGCACCAGCAGCCAAGATTCGGGACAGCAGTTCTTC. The chain uses TRBV1 and TRBJ2-1. TRBV1 is classified as a pseudogene. CDR3 length: 12 residues.

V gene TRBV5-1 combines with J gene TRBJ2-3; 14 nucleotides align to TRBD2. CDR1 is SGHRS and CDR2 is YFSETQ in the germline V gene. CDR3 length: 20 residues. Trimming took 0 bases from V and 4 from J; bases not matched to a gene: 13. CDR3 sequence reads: CASSLEPPGLAGVWADTQYF. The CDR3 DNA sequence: TGCGCCAGCAGCTTGGAGCCGCCGGGACTAGCGGGAGTATGGGCAGATACGCAGTATTTT.

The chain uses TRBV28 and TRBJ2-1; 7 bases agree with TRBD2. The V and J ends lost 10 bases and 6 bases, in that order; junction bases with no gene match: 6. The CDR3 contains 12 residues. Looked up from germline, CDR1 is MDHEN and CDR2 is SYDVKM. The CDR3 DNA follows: TGTGCCACCAAATTAGCGGGCAATGAGCAGTTCTTC. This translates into CATKLAGNEQFF.

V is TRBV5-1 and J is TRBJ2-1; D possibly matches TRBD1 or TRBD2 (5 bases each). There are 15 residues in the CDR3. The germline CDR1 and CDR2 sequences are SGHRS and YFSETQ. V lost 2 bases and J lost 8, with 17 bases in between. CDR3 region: CASSFRGPSSDEQFF. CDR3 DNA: TGCGCCAGCAGCTTCCGGGGCCCGAGCTCCGATGAGCAGTTCTTC.

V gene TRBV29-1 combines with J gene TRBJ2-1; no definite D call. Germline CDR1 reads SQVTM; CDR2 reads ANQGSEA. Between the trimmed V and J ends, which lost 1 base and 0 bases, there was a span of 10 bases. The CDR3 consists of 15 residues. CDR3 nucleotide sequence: TGCAGCGTTGAAGGGTCCAGGAGCTCCTACAATGAGCAGTTCTTC. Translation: CSVEGSRSSYNEQFF.

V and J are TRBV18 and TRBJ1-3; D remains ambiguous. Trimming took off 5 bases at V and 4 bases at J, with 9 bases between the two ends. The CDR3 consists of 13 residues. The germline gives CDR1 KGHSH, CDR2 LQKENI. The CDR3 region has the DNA TGTGCCAGCTCAACCCCGGCAGGAAACACCATATATTTT. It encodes CASSTPAGNTIYF.

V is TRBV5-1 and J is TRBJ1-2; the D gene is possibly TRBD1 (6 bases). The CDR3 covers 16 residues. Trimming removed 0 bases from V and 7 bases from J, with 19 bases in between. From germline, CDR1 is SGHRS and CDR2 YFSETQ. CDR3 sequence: CASSLGFLGANTGYTF. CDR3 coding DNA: TGCGCCAGCAGCTTGGGATTTCTGGGGGCAAATACTGGCTACACCTTC.

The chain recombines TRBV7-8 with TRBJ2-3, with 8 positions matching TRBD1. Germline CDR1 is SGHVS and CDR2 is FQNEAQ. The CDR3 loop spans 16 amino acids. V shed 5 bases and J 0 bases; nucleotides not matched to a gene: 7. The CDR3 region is CASSTATGASTDTQYF. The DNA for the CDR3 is TGTGCCAGCAGCACAGCGACAGGGGCTAGCACAGATACGCAGTATTTT.

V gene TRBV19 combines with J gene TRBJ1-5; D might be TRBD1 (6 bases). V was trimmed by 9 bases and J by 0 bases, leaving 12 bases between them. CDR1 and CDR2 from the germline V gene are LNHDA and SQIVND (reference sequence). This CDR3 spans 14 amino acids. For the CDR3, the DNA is TGTGCCAGCAACAGGGATGTTAGCAATCAGCCCCAGCATTTT. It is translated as CASNRDVSNQPQHF.

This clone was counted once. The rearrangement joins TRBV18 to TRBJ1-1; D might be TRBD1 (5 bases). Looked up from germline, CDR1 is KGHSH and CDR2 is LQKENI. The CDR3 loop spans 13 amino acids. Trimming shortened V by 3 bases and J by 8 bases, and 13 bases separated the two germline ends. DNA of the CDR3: TGTGCCAGCTCACCGACAGTGGACCTGGAAGCTTTCTTT. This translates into CASSPTVDLEAFF.

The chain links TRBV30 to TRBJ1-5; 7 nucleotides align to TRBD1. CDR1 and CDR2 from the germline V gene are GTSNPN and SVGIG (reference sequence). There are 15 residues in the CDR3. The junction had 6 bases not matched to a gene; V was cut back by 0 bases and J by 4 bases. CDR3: CAWSVGRGRNQPQHF. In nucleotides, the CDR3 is TGTGCCTGGAGTGTAGGGAGGGGGCGGAATCAGCCCCAGCATTTT.